This entry features one TCR beta chain sequence. Original processing notes: Estimation of nucleated cell counts was performed using reference gene primer amplification. The method was immunoSEQ multiplex PCR; TCRdb's version includes in-frame clones alone and lacks a portion of them. V and J calls and clone size are as listed in that table; D and trimming were resolved from the DNA. The repertoire holds roughly 230,000 clones, with around four fifths as singletons. This sample is drawn from a study of blood T cell repertoires in COVID-19. For the study at large: The samples span acute and convalescent COVID-19 from the United States, Italy and Spain. PBMCs, B-cell-depleted T cells, or T cells provided the cDNA or gDNA that made up the material.

Germline V gene sequence: CDR1 SGHTA, CDR2 FQGNSA. Trimming took 1 base from V and 3 from J; bases not matched to a gene: 4. The CDR3 contains 15 residues. Material: peripheral blood. This chain connects TRBV7-2 to TRBJ1-2, with 8 bases that match TRBD1. The origin of this receptor is a woman aged 55-75 years with active or convalescent COVID-19. Here the CDR3 DNA reads TGTGCCAGCAGCTTAGTGACAGGGGCTTACTATGGCTACACCTTC. This gives the protein CASSLVTGAYYGYTF.